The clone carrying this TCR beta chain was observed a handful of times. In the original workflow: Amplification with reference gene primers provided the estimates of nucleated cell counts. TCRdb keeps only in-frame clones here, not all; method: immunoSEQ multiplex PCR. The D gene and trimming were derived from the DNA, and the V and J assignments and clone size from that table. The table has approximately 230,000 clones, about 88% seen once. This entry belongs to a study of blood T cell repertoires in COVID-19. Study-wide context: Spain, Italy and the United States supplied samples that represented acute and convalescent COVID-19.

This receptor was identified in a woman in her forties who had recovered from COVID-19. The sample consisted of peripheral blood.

In DNA form, the CDR3 reads TGTGCCACCCAATACGGGGGATGGGAAAAACTGTTTTTT. Amino acid sequence: CATQYGGWEKLFF. This rearrangement joins TRBV15 to TRBJ1-4; D might be TRBD1 (5 bases). Germline-derived CDR1 and CDR2 are LNHNV and YYDKDF (reference sequence). The V and J ends lost 8 bases and 8 bases respectively, with 15 bases between them. CDR3 length equals 13 residues.